The rows below give T cell receptor beta chains drawn from one sample of a study of blood T cell repertoires in COVID-19. Profiled with immunoSEQ multiplex PCR; TCRdb holds only in-frame clones, not every one. The sample lists approximately 210,000 clones, 82% seen once, with roughly 10% in the top ten. Sequencing was carried out using PBMCs or T cells enriched from blood (not recorded which). These receptor sequences come from a man aged 40-55 years who had recovered from COVID-19. Both conserved end residues are part of each CDR3. Fields, in order: D gene, J gene, V gene, clone size, CDR3 DNA, CDR3 protein. D genes are given only for firm matches. For some rows the clone size is stated as once, few or many, or as a class when expanded; others skip it.

>-|TRBJ2-2|TRBV30|-
TGTGCCTGGAGTCCCTATCCCGGGGAGCTGTTTTTT
CAWSPYPGELFF
>-|TRBJ1-5|TRBV29-1|-
TGCAGCGTTGAAGGCTCTGGCGGTGCCCAGCATTTT
CSVEGSGGAQHF
>TRBD1|TRBJ1-1|TRBV4-3|many
TGCGCCAGCAGCCAAGATAGGACAGGGGGAATAGGTTACACTGAAGCTTTCTTT
CASSQDRTGGIGYTEAFF
>TRBD1|TRBJ1-6|TRBV5-6|-
TGTGCCAGCAGCTTGTATGACAGGGGGGAATCACCCCTCCACTTT
CASSLYDRGESPLHF
>TRBD1|TRBJ2-2|TRBV10-3|-
TGTGCCATCAGTACGGGACAGGGGGCGCCCACCGGGGAGCTGTTTTTT
CAISTGQGAPTGELFF
>-|TRBJ2-1|TRBV12-3/TRBV12-4|-
TGTGCCAGCAGTTTCCGTTATGAGCAGTTCTTC
CASSFRYEQFF
>-|TRBJ2-2|TRBV10-1|-
TGCGCCAGCAGTCCCATGACTAGGACCGGGGAGCTGTTTTTT
CASSPMTRTGELFF
>-|TRBJ1-5|TRBV6-5|-
TGTGCCAGCACAGAGGGTTACCCGAATCAGCCCCAGCATTTT
CASTEGYPNQPQHF
>-|TRBJ1-1|TRBV5-5|-
TGTGCCAGCAGCTTGGGACAGCACTACACTGAAGCTTTCTTT
CASSLGQHYTEAFF
>-|TRBJ1-1|TRBV27|-
TGTGCCAGCAGTTTATCGAAGTTGGTGAGCACTGAAGCTTTCTTT
CASSLSKLVSTEAFF
>TRBD1|TRBJ1-1|TRBV7-2|-
TGTGCCAGCAGCTTTGAACAGGGGTCGATTACTGAAGCTTTCTTT
CASSFEQGSITEAFF
>-|TRBJ1-1|TRBV9|-
TGTGCCAGCAGCCCCCACATCGAGACAAATGAAGCTTTCTTT
CASSPHIETNEAFF
>TRBD1|TRBJ1-1|TRBV5-1|-
TGCGCCAGCAGCAAGGATACAGGGGACACTGAAGCTTTCTTT
CASSKDTGDTEAFF
>-|TRBJ2-1|TRBV7-2|few
TGTGCCAGCAGCTTAACCGTTAGCTCCTACAATGAGCAGTTCTTC
CASSLTVSSYNEQFF
>TRBD2|TRBJ2-2|TRBV19|-
TGTGCCAGTAGTATGGGACTAGCGGGAGGATCCTGGGAGCTGTTTTTT
CASSMGLAGGSWELFF
>TRBD1|TRBJ1-2|TRBV11-2|few
TGTGCCAGCAGCTTAGGGCAGGGGGCTAGTGGCTACACCTTC
CASSLGQGASGYTF
>-|TRBJ2-5|TRBV2|-
TGTGCCAGCAGGAGGGTGGAGACCCAGTACTTC
CASRRVETQYF
>-|TRBJ1-2|TRBV4-3|-
TGCGCCAGCAGCCTCAGATTTCCGGACAGTCTTAGCTACATCTTC
CASSLRFPDSLSYIF
>TRBD2|TRBJ2-7|TRBV4-3|-
TGCGCCAGCAGCGGGACTAGCGGGCTCTCCTACGAGCAGTACTTC
CASSGTSGLSYEQYF
>-|TRBJ1-4|TRBV14|-
TGTGCCAGCAGCCAAGTAGCGGGTGCCCATGAAAAACTGTTTTTT
CASSQVAGAHEKLFF
>TRBD1|TRBJ1-3|TRBV4-1|-
TGCGCCAGCAGCCAACCCCCGGGACAGATCTCTGGAAACACCATATATTTT
CASSQPPGQISGNTIYF
>TRBD1|TRBJ2-2|TRBV24-1|-
TGTGCCACCAGTGACCCGGGACAGGGGAACACCGGGGAGCTGTTTTTT
CATSDPGQGNTGELFF
>-|TRBJ1-6|TRBV20-1|-
TGCAGTGCTAGTCCCGGGAGCTCCTATAATTCACCCCTCCACTTT
CSASPGSSYNSPLHF
>TRBD2|TRBJ2-7|TRBV5-1|-
TGCGCCAGCAGCTTGAGAACTAGCGGGATTTCCTACGAGCAGTACTTC
CASSLRTSGISYEQYF
>-|TRBJ1-2|TRBV7-2|few
TGTGCCAGCAGCTTAGGGTTTACAGTGAACTATGGCTACACCTTC
CASSLGFTVNYGYTF
>-|TRBJ2-7|TRBV5-6|few
TGTGCCAGCAGCTTGACGGCGGTTGAATCCTACGAGCAGTACTTC
CASSLTAVESYEQYF
>TRBD1|TRBJ2-2|TRBV9|few
TGTGCCAGCAGCGTAGCTACAGGGGGCTCCACCGGGGAGCTGTTTTTT
CASSVATGGSTGELFF
>-|TRBJ1-1|TRBV5-5|-
TGTGCCACACTAATGAACACTGAAGCTTTCTTT
CATLMNTEAFF
>TRBD2|TRBJ2-3|TRBV5-1|few
TGCGCCAGCAGCTTGGGACTAGCGGACACAGATACGCAGTATTTT
CASSLGLADTDTQYF
>-|TRBJ2-3|TRBV5-1|-
TGCGCCAGCACTAGTAATGGGCGGGCCAGCACAGATACGCAGTATTTT
CASTSNGRASTDTQYF
>TRBD1|TRBJ2-7|TRBV6-9|-
TGTGCCAGCAGTTACAAACAGGGGATCTCCTACGAGCAGTACTTC
CASSYKQGISYEQYF
>-|TRBJ1-2|TRBV28|-
TGTGCCAGCAGACAATCACCCCCCCGTGGCTACACCTTC
CASRQSPPRGYTF
>-|TRBJ1-2|TRBV2|-
TGTGCCAGCAGCTTCCAGGGGAACTATGGCTACACCTTC
CASSFQGNYGYTF
>-|TRBJ2-3|TRBV10-3|-
TGTGCCATCAGCGACAGGCCGCTTGGCACAGATACGCAGTATTTT
CAISDRPLGTDTQYF
>-|TRBJ1-3|TRBV7-2|-
TGTGCCAGCAGCTTGGATTTTAGCACTAGAAACACCATATATTTT
CASSLDFSTRNTIYF
>TRBD1|TRBJ1-2|TRBV14|-
TGTGCCAGCAGCCAAGGGGACAGTTGGGACTATGGCTACACCTTC
CASSQGDSWDYGYTF
>TRBD2|TRBJ2-7|TRBV6-1|-
TGTGCCAGCAGTGATAGCGGGAACCCCTCCGAGCAGTACTTC
CASSDSGNPSEQYF
>TRBD2|TRBJ2-5|TRBV7-3|-
TGTGCCAGCAGCTTACGCGGGAGTCTGGAGACCCAGTACTTC
CASSLRGSLETQYF
>-|TRBJ2-1|TRBV12-5|-
TGTGCTAGTGGTTTGCCTCTAAGGGGGGAGCAGTTCTTC
CASGLPLRGEQFF
>-|TRBJ2-1|TRBV5-1|-
TGCGCCAGCAGCTTGGCCCGCCAGGGGGGCAATGAGCAGTTCTTC
CASSLARQGGNEQFF
>-|TRBJ1-1|TRBV29-1|-
TGCAGCGTTGAAAGACAGACACTGAACACTGAAGCTTTCTTT
CSVERQTLNTEAFF
>-|TRBJ1-3|TRBV6-5|-
TGTGCCAGCAGTTACGCCAGGGGATCTGGAAACACCATATATTTT
CASSYARGSGNTIYF
>TRBD1|TRBJ2-2|TRBV4-3|-
TGCGCCAGCAGCCCAGCACTCAGGGGGCACACCGGGGAGCTGTTTTTT
CASSPALRGHTGELFF
>TRBD1|TRBJ1-2|TRBV5-1|few
TGCGCCAGCAGCTCGGGGACAGGGGGGCCTGGCTACACCTTC
CASSSGTGGPGYTF
>TRBD1|TRBJ2-1|TRBV7-3|-
TGTGCCAGCAGCCCCCGGGAACAGGGGCCGGTTTTGAATGAGCAGTTCTTC
CASSPREQGPVLNEQFF
>TRBD1|TRBJ1-1|TRBV7-9|-
TGTGCCAGCAACTCGGGGGACAGGGGTTCGGCCACTGAAGCTTTCTTT
CASNSGDRGSATEAFF
>TRBD1|TRBJ1-1|TRBV7-2|-
TGTGCCAGCAGATCGAGGACAGGCATGAACACTGAAGCTTTCTTT
CASRSRTGMNTEAFF
>-|TRBJ1-1|TRBV9|once
TGTGCCAGCAGCGTATCAGGGGTCATGTCGATTTTCTTT
CASSVSGVMSIFF
>-|TRBJ2-1|TRBV7-2|-
TGTGCCAGCAGCTTAGCGGAGGGGTCCTACAATGAGCAGTTCTTC
CASSLAEGSYNEQFF
>-|TRBJ1-1|TRBV4-1|-
TGCGCCAGCAGCCATGACCCAGACGTGGGGGCACGCACTGAAGCTTTCTTT
CASSHDPDVGARTEAFF
>-|TRBJ2-7|TRBV7-2|-
TGTGCCAGCAGGCCGCGAATAGGACAGTCCTACGAGCAGTACTTC
CASRPRIGQSYEQYF
>-|TRBJ2-3|TRBV13|-
TGTGCCAGCAGCTTAGCAGGTTCAGATACGCAGTATTTT
CASSLAGSDTQYF
>TRBD1|TRBJ1-1|TRBV11-1|-
TGTGCCAGCAGCCCACAGGGGGTCCCAACTGAAGCTTTCTTT
CASSPQGVPTEAFF
>-|TRBJ2-7|TRBV11-3|-
TGTGCCAGCGCGGTGGGCAGGGGTGACGAGCAGTACTTC
CASAVGRGDEQYF
>-|TRBJ1-1|TRBV12-5|once
TGTGCTAGTGGGCAGGACATCCCGAACACTGAAGCTTTCTTT
CASGQDIPNTEAFF
>-|TRBJ1-1|TRBV25-1|-
TGTGCCAGCAGACGTTCAGGGAACACTGAAGCTTTCTTT
CASRRSGNTEAFF
>TRBD1|TRBJ2-1|TRBV25-1|-
TGTGCCAGCGCCGGGACAGGGCCCAATGAGCAGTTCTTC
CASAGTGPNEQFF